A selection of T cell receptor beta chains follows, all from one sample in a study of T cell changes during pregnancy in multiple sclerosis. TCRdb's copy holds only in-frame clones and misses some; the assay was immunoSEQ multiplex PCR. The table records around 30,000 clones, more than 85% of them present only once. Here the sequenced sample was CD4+ T cells from peripheral blood mononuclear cells, taken in the second trimester of pregnancy. These receptors were obtained from a female donor with multiple sclerosis, enrolled in a pregnancy study. The CDR3 runs from the conserved cysteine through the conserved F or W. D genes are given only for firm matches. Clone size is not always given. Where it is, it says once, few, many or a class for expanded clones.

size,J,D,V,DNA,CDR3
NA,TRBJ1-1,NA,TRBV6-5,TGTGCCAGCAGTAACCGACAAGAAGCTTTCTTT,CASSNRQEAFF
NA,TRBJ2-7,TRBD2,TRBV10-3,TGTGCCATCAGGAAAGGACTAGCGGGAGCCTACGAGCAGTACTTC,CAIRKGLAGAYEQYF
NA,TRBJ2-5,TRBD1,TRBV30,TGTGCCTGGAGTGTATGGACAGGGCCAGAGACCCAGTACTTC,CAWSVWTGPETQYF
NA,TRBJ2-1,NA,TRBV4-1,TGCGCCAGCAGCCAAGGGTTCGACAACAATGAGCAGTTCTTC,CASSQGFDNNEQFF
NA,TRBJ2-1,NA,TRBV2,TGTGCCAGCAGTTCTAGCCGAAGCGCCCCCCCCAATGAGCAGTTCTTC,CASSSSRSAPPNEQFF
NA,TRBJ2-1,TRBD1,TRBV27,TGTGCCAGCAGTTTATTGGGGACAGGGGGGTCGAATGAGCAGTTCTTC,CASSLLGTGGSNEQFF
NA,TRBJ2-7,NA,TRBV5-1,TGCGCCAGCAGCGGCAGGACAGTCGTCGACTACTACGAGCAGTACTTC,CASSGRTVVDYYEQYF
NA,TRBJ2-7,TRBD2,TRBV4-1,TGCGCCAGCAGCCAACCCCAGGGACTAGCGGACTCCTACGAGCAGTACTTC,CASSQPQGLADSYEQYF
once,TRBJ1-2,TRBD1,TRBV5-4,TGTGCCAGCAGCTTTGCCGGGACAGGGAGCGGCTACACCTTC,CASSFAGTGSGYTF
NA,TRBJ2-2,NA,TRBV11-2,TGTGCCAGCAGCCCATCCAGGGTGAACACCGGGGAGCTGTTTTTT,CASSPSRVNTGELFF
few,TRBJ1-2,TRBD1,TRBV4-1,TGCGCCAGCAGCCCGGGACAGGGCGGGGAAGGCTACACCTTC,CASSPGQGGEGYTF
NA,TRBJ2-7,NA,TRBV7-2,TGTGCCAGCAGCTTAGGACCCACCGGGGACGAGCAGTACTTC,CASSLGPTGDEQYF
NA,TRBJ1-1,NA,TRBV30,TGTGCCTGGGTCCGAGGGGGGGCCCGCGGCACTGAAGCTTTCTTT,CAWVRGGARGTEAFF
NA,TRBJ1-1,NA,TRBV7-2,TGTGCCAGCAGCCAAATCTACTTCGCTTTCTTT,CASSQIYFAFF
NA,TRBJ2-3,NA,TRBV5-4,TGTGCCAGCAGCTTGGCGGGAGTTGGTATAGATACGCAGTATTTT,CASSLAGVGIDTQYF
NA,TRBJ1-4,NA,TRBV6-1,TGTGCCAGCAGTGAAGTACAGGGTGTAAATGAAAAACTGTTTTTT,CASSEVQGVNEKLFF
NA,TRBJ1-5,NA,TRBV6-1,TGTGCCAGCAGTGAAGAGGGGAATCAGCCCCAGCATTTT,CASSEEGNQPQHF
NA,TRBJ1-3,NA,TRBV15,TGTGCCACGGGAAGACAGGCATCCGGGGACACCATATATTTT,CATGRQASGDTIYF
NA,TRBJ2-2,TRBD2,TRBV5-4,TGTGCCAGCAGCTCTAGCGGGAGAATCGAGGAGCTGTTTTTT,CASSSSGRIEELFF
few,TRBJ1-2,NA,TRBV27,TGTGCCAGCAGTTTGGGGCCCCTCTATGGCTACACCTTC,CASSLGPLYGYTF
NA,TRBJ2-5,TRBD2,TRBV7-9,TGTGCCAGCAGCCCAGCAAGGGTCTCTAGCGGGCTACAAGAGACCCAGTACTTC,CASSPARVSSGLQETQYF
NA,TRBJ1-5,NA,TRBV5-1,TGCGCCAGCAGCTACGGTACCAATCAGCCCCAGCATTTT,CASSYGTNQPQHF
NA,TRBJ2-5,NA,TRBV5-6,TGTGCCAGCAGCTTCCAGGACAGACTCCAAGAGACCCAGTACTTC,CASSFQDRLQETQYF
NA,TRBJ2-7,TRBD1,TRBV19,TGTGCCAGTAGCTCCCCGGGACAGGGGAAATACGAGCAGTACTTC,CASSSPGQGKYEQYF
NA,TRBJ1-1,NA,TRBV18,TGTGCCAGCTCAAGGTCAGGGTCCCTGAACACTGAAGCTTTCTTT,CASSRSGSLNTEAFF
once,TRBJ2-3,NA,TRBV18,TGTGCCAGCTCACCAGCGAGAAGCGGGAGCACAGATACGCAGTATTTT,CASSPARSGSTDTQYF
NA,TRBJ1-5,TRBD1,TRBV6-4,TGTGCCAGCAGTGATAACAGGGGGCCGAATCAGCCCCAGCATTTT,CASSDNRGPNQPQHF
NA,TRBJ2-2,TRBD2,TRBV6-4,TGTGCCAGCAGCCCCACGACTAGCGGGCTGAACTTCGGCGGGGAGCTGTTTTTT,CASSPTTSGLNFGGELFF
NA,TRBJ1-3,NA,TRBV19,TGTGCCAGTACACGCACAGCTGGCTCTGGAAACACCATATATTTT,CASTRTAGSGNTIYF
NA,TRBJ2-1,NA,TRBV11-1,TGTGCCAGCAGCTTAGTGAGGTCCTTAAATGAGCAGTTCTTC,CASSLVRSLNEQFF
NA,TRBJ2-5,NA,TRBV6-6,TGTGCCAGCAGTAGCGTTGCAGAGACCCAGTACTTC,CASSSVAETQYF
NA,TRBJ2-4,TRBD1,TRBV5-1,TGCGCCAGCAGCTTGGGACAGGGTATCGCCAAAAACATTCAGTACTTC,CASSLGQGIAKNIQYF
NA,TRBJ2-1,TRBD2,TRBV5-4,TGTGCCAGCAGCCCAAGTAGCGGGAGGACCTCCTACAATGAGCAGTTCTTC,CASSPSSGRTSYNEQFF
NA,TRBJ2-1,NA,TRBV4-3,TGCGCCAGCAGCCAAGATGGCGTGAGGACTCCGTTCTTC,CASSQDGVRTPFF
NA,TRBJ1-1,TRBD1,TRBV19,TGTGCCAGTAGTAGAGGGGGCCAGGCAACTGAAGCTTTCTTT,CASSRGGQATEAFF
NA,TRBJ1-1,TRBD1,TRBV18,TGTGCCAGCTCACCACGAGAAATTGCAGGGGGTTTGAACACTGAAGCTTTCTTT,CASSPREIAGGLNTEAFF
NA,TRBJ2-1,NA,TRBV6-1,TGTGCCAGCACCATACTAGACGAGCAGTTCTTC,CASTILDEQFF
NA,TRBJ1-5,TRBD1,TRBV7-8,TGTGCCAGCAGCCCAGCCGGGACAGTCAGCAGTCAGCCCCAGCATTTT,CASSPAGTVSSQPQHF
NA,TRBJ2-1,NA,TRBV27,TGTGCCAGCAGTTTGGTGGGCCCCTACAATGAGCAGTTCTTC,CASSLVGPYNEQFF